This T cell receptor beta chain came from a study of cytomegalovirus exposure and HLA in healthy donors. A word on this clone: The antigen is not known.

Using immunoSEQ multiplex PCR, the repertoire was profiled, and TCRdb retains in-frame clones only, with some absent. The sample carries some 130,000 clones, around 93% recorded once. Findings and caveats of the study: Cytomegalovirus association was assigned to about 150 TCR beta chains.

The specimen sequenced was PBMCs. The receptor was derived from a man younger than 35 in good health and CMV-seropositive.

The CDR3 bases are TGTGCCAGCAGTATCGGACAGGGGGTCCACTATGGCTACACCTTC. This codes for CASSIGQGVHYGYTF. This rearrangement joins TRBV28 to TRBJ1-2, with 10 nucleotides matching TRBD1. Germline V gene sequence: CDR1 MDHEN, CDR2 SYDVKM. The trim removed 5 bases at V and 3 bases at J, leaving 6 bases unmatched. The CDR3 totals 15 residues.